This T cell receptor beta chain was captured in a study of blood T cell repertoires in COVID-19. This clone appeared a single time. In the study's own analysis: Reference gene primer amplification yielded estimated nucleated cell counts. Sequencing used immunoSEQ multiplex PCR; TCRdb keeps in-frame clones, though not all of them. Clone size and the V and J calls come from that table; the DNA yielded D and trimming. The table shows nearly 200,000 clones, with about four fifths occurring only once. CDR1 and CDR2 from the germline V gene are SGHTA and FQGNSA. The V segment lost 2 bases and the J segment 4 bases; nucleotides outside the gene matches: 10. CDR3 length equals 17 residues.

The TCR was taken from a man aged 40-55 years who had recovered from COVID-19. Sequenced: PBMCs or T cells enriched from blood (not recorded which). The chain combines TRBV7-2 with TRBJ2-3, with 9 bases identical to TRBD2. The CDR3 DNA is TGTGCCAGCAGCTTACTTCGCGGGGGGGCTATGTCAGATACGCAGTATTTT. As protein: CASSLLRGGAMSDTQYF.